The 25 T cell receptor beta chains presented below share a single source sample, sequenced in a study of cytomegalovirus exposure and HLA in healthy donors. Here immunoSEQ multiplex PCR was the method, and the copy in TCRdb shows in-frame clones only, minus some. The table records over 150,000 clones, roughly 95% of them present only once. Sequencing was done on a sample of PBMCs. The receptors here all came from a woman younger than 35 in good health and CMV-seronegative.

This clone has a handful of counts. The chain employs TRBV20-1 and TRBJ2-1; D is unclear. The germline V gene encodes CDR1 DFQATT and CDR2 SNEGSKA (reference sequence). The CDR3 covers 11 residues. V was shortened by 2 bases and J by 10 bases, with 9 bases between the two germline ends. The chain's CDR3 is CSARYAGEQFF. The CDR3, as DNA: TGCAGTGCTAGATACGCCGGGGAGCAGTTCTTC.

The V gene is TRBV4-1, the J gene TRBJ1-2, with unresolved D. The ends were cut back, 0 bases at V and 2 bases at J, with 10 bases in the middle. Germline CDR1 is MGHRA and CDR2 is YSYEKL. The CDR3 covers 15 residues. CDR3 loop: CASSQDPTENYGYTF. CDR3 DNA: TGCGCCAGCAGCCAAGATCCAACAGAGAACTATGGCTACACCTTC.

The chain couples TRBV18 to TRBJ2-7; maybe TRBD2 (5 bases). The germline V gene has CDR1 KGHSH and CDR2 LQKENI. CDR3 length equals 14 residues. The ends were cut back, 3 bases at V and 3 bases at J, with 12 bases in the middle. CDR3 coding DNA: TGTGCCAGCTCACCCGAGGGTAGAAGCTACGAGCAGTACTTC. Translating gives CASSPEGRSYEQYF.

As concerns this clone: This specimen includes other DNA sequences encoding the same CDR3. The rearrangement links TRBV13 to TRBJ2-7, with TRBD2 matching over 7 bases. Germline V gene data show CDR1 as PRHDT and CDR2 as FYEKMQ (reference sequence). CDR3 size: 15 residues. The V segment lost 0 bases and the J segment 3 bases; nucleotides outside the gene matches: 5. The CDR3 is CASSLGSGGGYEQYF. In nucleotides, the CDR3 is TGTGCCAGCAGCTTAGGGTCCGGCGGGGGCTACGAGCAGTACTTC.

The rearrangement joins TRBV6-5 to TRBJ2-2, with 9 bases that match TRBD2. The germline CDR1 and CDR2 sequences are MNHEY and SVGAGI. V trimming: 2 bases; J trimming: 7 bases; junction bases outside the gene matches: 2. The CDR3 is 14 amino acids. The CDR3 is CASSYRLADGELFF. For the CDR3, the DNA is TGTGCCAGCAGTTACCGACTAGCGGACGGGGAGCTGTTTTTT.

This chain connects TRBV5-4 to TRBJ2-7, with 9 bases aligning to TRBD2. Germline V lookup: CDR1 SGHNT, CDR2 YYREEE (reference sequence). The CDR3 contains 15 residues. V shed 3 bases, J shed 1 base, and the junction held 5 bases outside the gene matches. The CDR3 DNA follows: TGTGCCAGCAGCTCCCCGACTAGCGGATCCTACGAGCAGTACTTC. The encoded protein is CASSSPTSGSYEQYF.

This clone occurred once. V is TRBV4-1 and J is TRBJ1-1; D perhaps matches TRBD1 (5 bases). V was trimmed by 1 base and J by 6 bases, leaving 12 bases between them. This CDR3 has 14 residues. The germline V gene encodes CDR1 MGHRA and CDR2 YSYEKL. CDR3: CASSQVGGVAEAFF. In DNA form, the CDR3 reads TGCGCCAGCAGCCAAGTCGGGGGGGTGGCTGAAGCTTTCTTT.

The rearrangement uses TRBV15 and TRBJ1-2; unclear D gene. This CDR3 contains 19 residues. Germline CDR1 is LNHNV and CDR2 is YYDKDF (reference sequence). V dropped 0 bases and J dropped 1 base, with 21 bases sitting between them. CDR3 in DNA: TGTGCCACCAGCAGAGATCTCGTAGCGACACCTACTTTTAACTATGGCTACACCTTC. Encoded protein: CATSRDLVATPTFNYGYTF.

This sequence joins TRBV19 and TRBJ1-4; possible D gene TRBD1, 6 bases. The CDR3 is 14 residues long. Germline CDR1 is LNHDA and CDR2 is SQIVND (reference sequence). The germline V and J ends were trimmed by 5 bases and 5 bases, with 12 bases remaining between them. The chain's CDR3 is CASSLQGLNEKLFF. Written as DNA, the CDR3 is TGTGCCAGTAGTCTACAGGGTCTCAATGAAAAACTGTTTTTT. Combining the CDR3 with reference TRBV19 and TRBJ1-4 gives the whole variable domain DGGITQSPKYLFRKEGQNVTLSCEQNLNHDAMYWYRQDPGQGLRLIYYSQIVNDFQKGDIAEGYSVSREKKESFPLTVTSAQKNPTAFYLCASSLQGLNEKLFFGSGTQLSVL.

This chain connects TRBV10-3 to TRBJ2-2; tentative D call: TRBD1 (6 bases). This CDR3 has 14 residues. With 3 bases removed from V and 5 bases from J, the gap between germline ends came to 10 bases. In germline, CDR1 is ENHRY, CDR2 SYGVKD. CDR3 DNA sequence: TGTGCCATCAGTGATCGGACAGAAACCGGGGAGCTGTTTTTT. Its protein product is CAISDRTETGELFF.

This clone was detected once. The gene calls are TRBV4-3 and TRBJ2-7; possibly TRBD1 for D (5 bases). V gave up 2 bases and J gave up 2 bases, with 10 bases separating them. The CDR3 contains 14 residues. Germline V gene lookup returns CDR1 LGHNA and CDR2 YSLEER. CDR3 in amino acids: CASSQHRSPYEQYF. The DNA of the CDR3 is TGCGCCAGCAGCCAACACAGGAGCCCCTACGAGCAGTACTTC.

The chain combines TRBV13 with TRBJ2-5; 8 bases match TRBD2. Germline-derived CDR1 and CDR2 are PRHDT and FYEKMQ (reference sequence). This CDR3 has 15 amino acids. With 5 bases clipped from V and 4 bases from J, the junction kept 9 bases outside the gene matches. The CDR3 reads CASSPTNGGGETQYF. The CDR3 DNA is TGTGCCAGCAGCCCGACCAACGGGGGGGGAGAGACCCAGTACTTC.

This clone showed up just once. This rearrangement joins TRBV19 to TRBJ2-1; no firm D call. Trimming pared 5 bases from V and 10 bases from J, leaving 18 bases between. The CDR3 is made up of 14 amino acids. Germline CDR1 LNHDA, CDR2 SQIVND (reference sequence). DNA for the CDR3: TGTGCCAGTAGTGTGAATGAGGTTAGTGGCGAGCAGTTCTTC. It is translated as CASSVNEVSGEQFF. Variable domain in full (rest from reference TRBV19 and TRBJ2-1): DGGITQSPKYLFRKEGQNVTLSCEQNLNHDAMYWYRQDPGQGLRLIYYSQIVNDFQKGDIAEGYSVSREKKESFPLTVTSAQKNPTAFYLCASSVNEVSGEQFFGPGTRLTVL.

V is TRBV5-1 and J is TRBJ2-2, with D possibly being TRBD2 (6 bases). CDR1 is SGHRS and CDR2 is YFSETQ in the germline V gene. This CDR3 comprises 16 residues. V was trimmed by 4 bases and J by 3 bases, leaving 16 bases between them. CDR3: CASSVYAGTYTGELFF. CDR3 DNA sequence: TGCGCCAGCAGCGTATACGCGGGGACTTACACCGGGGAGCTGTTTTTT.

The gene calls are TRBV19 and TRBJ1-2; a possible D gene is TRBD1 (6 bases). Trimming removed 4 bases from V and 4 bases from J, with 13 bases in between. This CDR3 region has 14 residues. Germline V lookup: CDR1 LNHDA, CDR2 SQIVND (reference sequence). Here the CDR3 reads CASSSGGAAYGYTF. The CDR3 nucleotides read TGTGCCAGTAGTAGTGGGGGCGCGGCCTATGGCTACACCTTC. Combining the CDR3 with reference TRBV19 and TRBJ1-2 gives the whole variable domain DGGITQSPKYLFRKEGQNVTLSCEQNLNHDAMYWYRQDPGQGLRLIYYSQIVNDFQKGDIAEGYSVSREKKESFPLTVTSAQKNPTAFYLCASSSGGAAYGYTFGSGTRLTVV.

The V gene is TRBV7-2, the J gene TRBJ1-1; no definite D call. V dropped 5 bases and J dropped 4 bases, with 11 bases sitting between them. CDR3 length equals 13 residues. Germline CDR1 reads SGHTA; CDR2 reads FQGNSA. CDR3: CASSLGGSTEAFF. In DNA, the CDR3 is TGTGCCAGCAGCCTAGGAGGGAGCACTGAAGCTTTCTTT.

The rearrangement joins TRBV13 to TRBJ1-6; D remains ambiguous. CDR1 is PRHDT, CDR2 FYEKMQ, per germline (reference sequence). The CDR3 extends over 13 amino acids. The germline V and J ends were trimmed by 4 bases and 10 bases, with 11 bases remaining between them. The CDR3 nucleotides are TGTGCCAGCAGCTCCCCTAATGAGTCACCCCTCCACTTT. Protein: CASSSPNESPLHF.

This clone has just one count. V gene TRBV7-9 combines with J gene TRBJ2-7; the match to TRBD2 covers 12 bases. The CDR3 totals 16 residues. Per the germline V gene, CDR1 is SEHNR and CDR2 is FQNEAQ (reference sequence). Germline trimming cut 3 bases from V and 5 bases from J; bases unmatched to any gene: 8. The DNA for the CDR3 is TGTGCCAGCAGCTTTTCCCTAGCGGGGGGGCCCCACGAGCAGTACTTC. Protein product: CASSFSLAGGPHEQYF. Full variable domain (rest looked up from reference TRBV7-9 and TRBJ2-7): DTGVSQNPRHKITKRGQNVTFRCDPISEHNRLYWYRQTLGQGPEFLTYFQNEAQLEKSRLLSDRFSAERPKGSFSTLEIQRTEQGDSAMYLCASSFSLAGGPHEQYFGPGTRLTVT.

This chain joins TRBV7-2 and TRBJ2-1, with TRBD1 identical over 7 bases. The CDR3 is 13 residues long. Looked up from germline, CDR1 is SGHTA and CDR2 is FQGNSA. V was clipped by 5 bases and J by 7 bases; unmatched bases: 5. The DNA of the CDR3 is TGTGCCAGCAGCCGTAACAGGGGAAATGAGCAGTTCTTC. Protein sequence: CASSRNRGNEQFF.

V and J are TRBV15 and TRBJ2-5, with no clear D. CDR3 length: 14 residues. Germline CDR1 reads LNHNV; CDR2 reads YYDKDF (reference sequence). The V end lost 1 base, the J end lost 1 base, and 7 bases lay between the germline ends. The CDR3 region has the DNA TGTGCCACCAGCAGAGTGGGCGCCCAAGAGACCCAGTACTTC. This gives the protein CATSRVGAQETQYF.

J is TRBJ1-5 and V is TRBV19; 7 bases align to TRBD1. This CDR3 is built from 15 residues. Germline CDR1 is LNHDA and CDR2 is SQIVND (reference sequence). V lost 6 bases and J lost 5; bases outside the gene matches: 10. The CDR3 sequence: CASRRQGRTDQPQHF. DNA of the CDR3: TGTGCCAGTAGGAGACAGGGTCGGACGGATCAGCCCCAGCATTTT.

V usage is TRBV4-1 and J usage is TRBJ2-7; the match to TRBD1 covers 9 bases. The CDR3 covers 14 residues. From germline, CDR1 is MGHRA and CDR2 YSYEKL. The ends lost 5 bases at V and 3 bases at J; junction bases unmatched: 5. The CDR3, as DNA: TGCGCCAGCAGCTTAGGACAGGGGAACTACGAGCAGTACTTC. Its protein is CASSLGQGNYEQYF.

The chain employs TRBV29-1 and TRBJ1-2; the match to TRBD1 covers 7 bases. The V segment lost 4 bases and the J segment 6 bases; nucleotides outside the gene matches: 14. From germline, CDR1 is SQVTM and CDR2 ANQGSEA. The CDR3 sequence is 15 residues long. The CDR3, as DNA: TGCAGCGTTGCACCGACAGGGAAATTCAGCCATGGCTACACCTTC. It is translated as CSVAPTGKFSHGYTF.

The V gene is TRBV18, the J gene TRBJ1-5, with TRBD1 matching over 7 bases. The germline gives CDR1 KGHSH, CDR2 LQKENI. The CDR3 consists of 14 residues. The trim removed 3 bases at V and 1 base at J, leaving 0 bases unmatched. CDR3 in DNA: TGTGCCAGCTCACCGGGACAGAGCAATCAGCCCCAGCATTTT. Translated, it gives CASSPGQSNQPQHF.

The chain employs TRBV19 and TRBJ2-6, with 7 positions matching TRBD1. J gave up 0 bases and V 3 bases, and 11 bases lay outside the gene matches. Germline V gene lookup returns CDR1 LNHDA and CDR2 SQIVND (reference sequence). The CDR3 spans 19 residues. CDR3 in amino acids: CASSIRWTGRLSGANVLTF. CDR3 nucleotides: TGTGCCAGTAGTATCCGGTGGACAGGACGTCTCTCTGGGGCCAACGTCCTGACTTTC.